This section outlines one T cell receptor (beta chain) sequence together with its context. The data were obtained in a study of blood T cells in healthy people across ages. Germline CDR1 SGHTA, CDR2 FQGNSA. This CDR3 contains 15 residues. The ends were cut back, 1 base at V and 2 bases at J, with 10 bases in the middle. A J-beta primer mix and a sample-barcoded 5' primer were used in a second PCR of roughly 6 to 12 cycles. TCRdb independently ran MiXCR on the 5' RACE reads; one entry per CDR3 protein. The sample yields approximately 800,000 distinct CDR3 sequences, roughly 25% seen once. The same specimen was also included in a second study, on T cells of mothers and their children. That work states: Primer M1S, used in the second PCR, introduced sample barcodes and 2-4 random nucleotides.

Sample: blood. The TCR sequence derives from a boy younger than 18 in good health. This sequence joins TRBV7-2 and TRBJ2-3; D perhaps matches TRBD1 (6 bases). As DNA, the CDR3 is TGTGCCAGCAGCTTAGTTGTGGGGGCCACAGATACGCAGTATTTT. Translation: CASSLVVGATDTQYF.